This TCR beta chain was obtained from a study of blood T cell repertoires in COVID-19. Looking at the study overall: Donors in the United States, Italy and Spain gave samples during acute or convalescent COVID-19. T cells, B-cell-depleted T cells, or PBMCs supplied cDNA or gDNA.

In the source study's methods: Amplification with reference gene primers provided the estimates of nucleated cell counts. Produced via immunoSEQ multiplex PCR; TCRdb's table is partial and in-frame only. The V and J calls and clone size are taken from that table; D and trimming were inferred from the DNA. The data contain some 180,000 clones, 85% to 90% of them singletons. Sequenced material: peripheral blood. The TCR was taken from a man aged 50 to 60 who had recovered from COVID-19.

CDR3 nucleotides: TGTGCCAGCAGCCCCGCGGGAATGAGCACCGGGGAGCTGTTTTTT. Translating it yields CASSPAGMSTGELFF. The chain links TRBV7-6 to TRBJ2-2; maybe TRBD2 (6 bases). This CDR3 is built from 15 residues. Germline V gene sequence: CDR1 SGHVS, CDR2 FNYEAQ. The ends were cut back, 5 bases at V and 4 bases at J, with 14 bases in the middle.